This record covers a single T cell receptor (beta chain). Sequenced by immunoSEQ multiplex PCR; TCRdb stores in-frame clones only, minus some. The sample lists hundreds of thousands of clones; about nine tenths were seen once. This entry belongs to a study of blood T cell repertoires in COVID-19. At the level of the study: The analysed material was cDNA or gDNA that came from T cells, B-cell-depleted T cells, or PBMCs.

The germline V gene has CDR1 SGDLS and CDR2 YYNGEE. CDR3 length: 14 amino acids. V dropped 3 bases and J dropped 3 bases, with 12 bases sitting between them. Those who participated ranged in age from about 18 to 89 years and resided in 20 to 30 US areas. Cohorts were assigned according to the clinical history that participants reported. For recovered donors of Cohort 3, there were two negative PCRs, clearance, or symptom resolution. The chain couples TRBV9 to TRBJ1-2; D remains unclear. The specimen sequenced was PBMCs or T cells enriched from blood (not recorded which). The TCR was taken from a man between 18 and 35 years old who had recovered from COVID-19. CDR3 protein: CASSEEAGDYGYTF. The CDR3 coding sequence is TGTGCCAGCAGCGAGGAGGCAGGTGACTATGGCTACACCTTC.